Below are 8 T cell receptor beta chains sequenced from a single sample in a study of T cells after yellow fever vaccination. TCRdb reprocessed the 5' RACE reads via MiXCR and lists one record per CDR3 protein. Found here are approximately 340,000 distinct CDR3 sequences, 8% to 10% of them singletons; the top ten hold over 15%. Here the sequenced sample was PBMCs, taken on the day of the first yellow fever vaccination. These receptors originate from a man younger than 30 who received the YFV17D yellow fever vaccine.

The CDR3 protein is CAWGENMNTEAFF. The CDR3 DNA sequence: TGTGCCTGGGGGGAGAATATGAACACTGAAGCTTTCTTT. The chain is built from TRBV30 and TRBJ1-1; D remains unclear. V was trimmed by 5 bases and J by 0 bases, leaving 10 bases between them. The CDR3 is 13 amino acids. Germline V gives CDR1 GTSNPN, CDR2 SVGIG (reference sequence).

The genes are TRBV20-1 and TRBJ2-3; D perhaps matches TRBD2 (5 bases). Germline CDR1 is DFQATT and CDR2 is SNEGSKA (reference sequence). The CDR3 sequence is 12 residues long. CDR3 in amino acids: CGTTGSADTQYF. In DNA, the CDR3 is TGCGGAACTACGGGGTCAGCAGATACGCAGTATTTT.

This clonotype was seen only a few times. The genes are TRBV28 and TRBJ2-1, with 10 bases identical to TRBD2. Germline V gives CDR1 MDHEN, CDR2 SYDVKM. Trimming took 2 bases from V and 2 from J; bases not matched to a gene: 3. This CDR3 is built from 16 residues. In nucleotides, the CDR3 is TGTGCCAGCAGTTTAGTAGCGGGGGGACCCTACAATGAGCAGTTCTTC. It translates to CASSLVAGGPYNEQFF.

The chain is built from TRBV7-2 and TRBJ2-3; unclear D gene. This CDR3 spans 15 amino acids. V lost 5 bases, J lost 0 bases, and 12 bases lay in between. Germline lookup yields CDR1 SGHTA and CDR2 FQGNSA. The CDR3 loop reads CASSTRRSSTDTQYF. Here the CDR3 DNA reads TGTGCCAGCAGCACCCGGCGGTCGAGCACAGATACGCAGTATTTT.

This clonotype was counted between two and nine times. This chain uses TRBV20-1 with TRBJ2-1; D gene uncertain. V lost 1 base and J lost 5, with 12 bases in between. This CDR3 has 14 residues. Per germline, CDR1 DFQATT and CDR2 SNEGSKA (reference sequence). CDR3 protein: CSARGSSSHNEQFF. CDR3 nucleotide sequence: TGCAGTGCTAGAGGATCCAGCAGCCACAATGAGCAGTTCTTC.

This chain connects TRBV20-1 to TRBJ2-5, with 8 positions matching TRBD2. From germline, CDR1 is DFQATT and CDR2 SNEGSKA (reference sequence). CDR3 length: 15 amino acids. V lost 3 bases and J lost 2; bases outside the gene matches: 8. CDR3 in amino acids: CSAREGGGPQETQYF. Here the CDR3 DNA reads TGCAGTGCTAGGGAGGGCGGGGGGCCTCAAGAGACCCAGTACTTC.

The genes are TRBV11-2 and TRBJ2-6; possible D gene TRBD1, 5 bases. Germline loops: CDR1 SGHAT, CDR2 FQNNGV. The CDR3 sequence is 14 residues long. Trimming cost V 6 bases and J 8 bases, with 14 bases left between them. CDR3 loop: CASRGASTPNVLTF. In DNA, the CDR3 is TGTGCCAGCAGAGGGGCTTCTACCCCCAACGTCCTGACTTTC.

This clonotype was seen more than once but under ten times. This chain uses TRBV20-1 with TRBJ2-7, with D tentatively TRBD2 (6 bases). The CDR3 sequence is 14 residues long. Trimming took 0 bases from V and 0 from J, leaving 9 bases between them. Germline V gene data show CDR1 as DFQATT and CDR2 as SNEGSKA (reference sequence). This CDR3 reads CSARDYGSSYEQYV. CDR3 DNA sequence: TGCAGTGCTAGAGATTACGGGAGCTCCTACGAGCAGTACGTC.